This T cell receptor (beta chain) comes out of a study of cytomegalovirus exposure and HLA in healthy donors. Both 60 Vbeta primers and 13 Jbeta primers went into the PCR. TCRdb's copy holds only in-frame clones and misses some; the assay was immunoSEQ multiplex PCR. Of about 190,000 clones listed, approximately 70% are singletons. The CDR3 contains 15 residues. Germline CDR1 SGHAT, CDR2 FQNNGV. V trimming: 4 bases; J trimming: 4 bases; junction bases outside the gene matches: 7. The receptor comes from a woman aged 25-40 years in good health and CMV-seropositive. This rearrangement joins TRBV11-2 to TRBJ2-1; 7 bases fit TRBD2. Sequencing was performed on PBMCs. The DNA of the CDR3 is TGTGCCAGCAGCTACAGACGGGGGGTGTACAATGAGCAGTTCTTC. This gives the protein CASSYRRGVYNEQFF.